This T cell receptor (beta chain) was obtained from a study of blood T cell repertoires in COVID-19. This clone was found once. CDR1 LNHDA and CDR2 SQIVND come from the germline V gene (reference sequence). Trimming shortened V by 0 bases and J by 8 bases, and 10 bases separated the two germline ends. The CDR3 is 13 residues long. Only in-frame clones appear in the TCRdb table, and some are missing; sequencing was by immunoSEQ multiplex PCR. The sample includes 100,000 to 150,000 clones, more than 70% seen only once; the top ten take about 5.5%. The sequenced sample consisted of peripheral blood. The receptor was isolated from a man older than 75 with active or convalescent COVID-19. The chain is built from TRBV19 and TRBJ1-2; no definite D call. The CDR3 DNA sequence: TGTGCCAGTAGTATAGATCTTCAACAGGGCTACACCTTC. Its translation is CASSIDLQQGYTF. The variable domain in full, completed from reference TRBV19 and TRBJ1-2, reads DGGITQSPKYLFRKEGQNVTLSCEQNLNHDAMYWYRQDPGQGLRLIYYSQIVNDFQKGDIAEGYSVSREKKESFPLTVTSAQKNPTAFYLCASSIDLQQGYTFGSGTRLTVV.